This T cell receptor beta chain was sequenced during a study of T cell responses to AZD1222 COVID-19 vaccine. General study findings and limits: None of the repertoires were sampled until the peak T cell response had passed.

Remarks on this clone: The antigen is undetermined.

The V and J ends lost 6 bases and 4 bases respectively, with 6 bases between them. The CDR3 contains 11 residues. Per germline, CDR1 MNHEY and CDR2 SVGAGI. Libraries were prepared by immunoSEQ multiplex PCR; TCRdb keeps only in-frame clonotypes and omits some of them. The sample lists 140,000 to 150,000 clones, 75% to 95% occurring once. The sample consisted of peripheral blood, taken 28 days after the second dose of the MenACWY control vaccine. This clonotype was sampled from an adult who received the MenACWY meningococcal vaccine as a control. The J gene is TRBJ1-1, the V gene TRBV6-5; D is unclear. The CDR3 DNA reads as TGTGCCAGCAGAACCCTCACTGAAGCTTTCTTT. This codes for CASRTLTEAFF.